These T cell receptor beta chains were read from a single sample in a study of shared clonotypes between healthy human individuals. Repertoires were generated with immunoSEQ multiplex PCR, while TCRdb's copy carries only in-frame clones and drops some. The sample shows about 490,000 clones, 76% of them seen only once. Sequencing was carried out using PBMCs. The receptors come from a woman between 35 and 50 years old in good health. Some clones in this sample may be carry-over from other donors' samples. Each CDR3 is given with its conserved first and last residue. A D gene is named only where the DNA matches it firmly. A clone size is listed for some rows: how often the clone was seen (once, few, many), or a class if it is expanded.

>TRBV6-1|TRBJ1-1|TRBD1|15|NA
TGTGCCAGCAGTGGTTCAGGGGGCGCGAGGACTGAAGCTTTCTTT
CASSGSGGARTEAFF
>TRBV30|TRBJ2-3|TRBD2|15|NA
TGTGCCTGGAATCGACTAGCGGGAGGGAAGGATACGCAGTATTTT
CAWNRLAGGKDTQYF
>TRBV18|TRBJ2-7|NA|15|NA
TGTGCCAGCTCACCACCCGGCAGGGGGGGATTCGAGCAGTACTTC
CASSPPGRGGFEQYF
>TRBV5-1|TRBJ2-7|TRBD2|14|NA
TGCGCCAGCAGCCAACCCGGGTTAGCGGGCGAGCAGTACTTC
CASSQPGLAGEQYF
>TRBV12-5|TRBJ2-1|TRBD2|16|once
TGTGCTAGTGCCCCAGCCGGGACTAGCGGATACAATGAGCAGTTCTTC
CASAPAGTSGYNEQFF
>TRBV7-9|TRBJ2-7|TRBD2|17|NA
TGTGCCAGCAGCTCTACCGTGTCTAGCGGGACTATCGACGAGCAGTACTTC
CASSSTVSSGTIDEQYF
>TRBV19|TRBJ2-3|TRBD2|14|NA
TGTGCCAGTAGTCCCACTAGCGGGACAGATACGCAGTATTTT
CASSPTSGTDTQYF
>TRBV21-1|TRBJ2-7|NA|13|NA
TGTGCCAGCTCTTCGGGACTCACCTACGAGCAGTACTTC
CASSSGLTYEQYF
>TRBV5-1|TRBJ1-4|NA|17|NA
TGCGCCAGCAGCTTGGTTCAGGGGCGGAGGGCTAATGAAAAGCTGCTTTTT
CASSLVQGRRANEKLLF
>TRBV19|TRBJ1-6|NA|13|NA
TGTGCCAGTAATTCCGGGACAATTTCACCCCTCCACTTT
CASNSGTISPLHF
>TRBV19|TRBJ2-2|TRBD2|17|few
TGTGCCAGTAGTACACCGGGACTAGCGGGATTCACCGGGGAGCTGTTTTTT
CASSTPGLAGFTGELFF
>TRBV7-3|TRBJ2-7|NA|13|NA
TGTGCCAGCAGCCAAACCGGGAGCGACGAGCAGTACTTC
CASSQTGSDEQYF
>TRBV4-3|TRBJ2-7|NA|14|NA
TGCGCCAGCAGCCAAGACACGCGCTCCTACGAGCAGTACTTC
CASSQDTRSYEQYF
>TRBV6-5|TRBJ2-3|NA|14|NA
TGTGCCAGCAGTGGCGGGCGCTACACAGATACGCAGTATTTT
CASSGGRYTDTQYF
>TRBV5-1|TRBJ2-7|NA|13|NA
TGCGCCAGCAGCTTGGACAGAGACTACGAGCAGTACTTC
CASSLDRDYEQYF
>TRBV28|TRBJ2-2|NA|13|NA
TGTGCCAGCAGTAGGGAATACTCCGGGGAGCTGTTTTTT
CASSREYSGELFF
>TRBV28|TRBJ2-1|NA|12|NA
TGTGCCAGCAGTTTCCAGCCGAATGAGCAGTTCTTC
CASSFQPNEQFF
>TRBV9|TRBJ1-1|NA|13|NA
TGTGCCAGCAGCTCCTTGGGTGAACTCGGGGCTTTCTTT
CASSSLGELGAFF
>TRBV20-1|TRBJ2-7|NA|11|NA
TGCAGTGCTTTTCTAGACTCGGAGCAGTACTTC
CSAFLDSEQYF
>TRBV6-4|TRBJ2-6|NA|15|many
TGTGCCAGCAGCTGGGCCGACTCTGGGGCCAACGTCCTGACTTTC
CASSWADSGANVLTF
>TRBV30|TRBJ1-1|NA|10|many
TGTGCCTGGAGTCGGGTGGGAGCTTTCTTT
CAWSRVGAFF
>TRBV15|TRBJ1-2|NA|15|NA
TGTGCCACCAGCAGAGATAGATGGGACGTCTATGGCTACACCTTC
CATSRDRWDVYGYTF
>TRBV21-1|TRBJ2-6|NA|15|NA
TGTGCCAGCAGCAATGAGGAACAGGGATACAACGTCCTGACTTTC
CASSNEEQGYNVLTF
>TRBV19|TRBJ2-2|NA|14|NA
TGTGCCAGTGCCCTCCAACTGAACACCGGGGAGCTGTTTTTT
CASALQLNTGELFF
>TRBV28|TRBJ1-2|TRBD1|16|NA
TGTGCCAGCAGTTCACCCGGGACAGGGATCCCTTATGGCTACACCTTC
CASSSPGTGIPYGYTF
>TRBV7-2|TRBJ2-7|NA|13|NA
TGTGCCAGCAGCTTACCATCCAGGGATGAGCAGTACTTC
CASSLPSRDEQYF
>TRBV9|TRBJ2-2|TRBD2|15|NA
TGTGCCAGCAGCGTAGGACTAGCGGGAGTCGGGGAGCTGTTTTTT
CASSVGLAGVGELFF
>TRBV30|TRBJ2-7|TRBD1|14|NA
TGTGCCTGGAGTGTTAAGGGACAGGGCTACGAGCAGTACTTC
CAWSVKGQGYEQYF
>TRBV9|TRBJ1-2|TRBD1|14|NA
TGTGCCAGCAGCGGCAGGGGGCAAAACTATGGCTACACCTTC
CASSGRGQNYGYTF
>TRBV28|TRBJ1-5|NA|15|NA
TGTGCCAGCAGTAGTACAAGTAGGCGCAATCAGCCCCAGCATTTT
CASSSTSRRNQPQHF
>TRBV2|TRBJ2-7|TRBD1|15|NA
TGTGCCAGCATAGGTTACAGGGGTGGGTTCTACGAGCAGTACTTC
CASIGYRGGFYEQYF
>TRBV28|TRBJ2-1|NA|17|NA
TGTGCCAGCAGTTCCCCCGGGATAGCCGTGGCTGTACCTGAGCAGTTCTTC
CASSSPGIAVAVPEQFF
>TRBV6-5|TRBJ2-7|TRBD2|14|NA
TGTGCCAGCACCCCCTCGGGGGGAAGCGACGAGCAGTACTTC
CASTPSGGSDEQYF
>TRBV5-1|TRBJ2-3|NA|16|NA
TGCGCCAGCAGCTTGGCCACGGGAGTGGTTACAGATACGCAGTATTTT
CASSLATGVVTDTQYF
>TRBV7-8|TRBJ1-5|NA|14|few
TGTGCCAGCAGCTTAGGGCAGGCACAAGGGCCCCAGCATTTT
CASSLGQAQGPQHF